The clone carrying this T cell receptor (beta chain) was seen repeatedly, ten times or more. The use of genomic DNA as template underpinned the TCR beta VDJ and CDR3 profiling. A single record per CDR3 protein comes from TCRdb applying MiXCR to the reads. Among just over 450,000 distinct CDR3 sequences, about a third were seen once, and the ten largest hold 0.8% to 0.85%. Patients sequenced had flow cytometry evidence of CD8+CD57+ cell expansion. The data are from a study of CD8+CD57+ T cells in acquired aplastic anemia. For the study at large: Sorted cells (CD4+ and CD8+) yielded DNA amounts that averaged about 3.1 ug.

Germline values: CDR1 SQVTM, CDR2 ANQGSEA. V was pared by 7 bases and J by 0 bases, with 7 bases of the junction left unmatched. This CDR3 is built from 15 residues. Specimen: sorted CD4+, CD8+, or CD8+CD57+ T cells (not recorded which) from PBMCs. This chain connects TRBV29-1 to TRBJ2-7; 12 bases align to TRBD2. This receptor was taken from a human donor with aplastic anemia. CDR3 residues: CSAGGLAGFSYEQYF. CDR3 nucleotides: TGCAGCGCTGGAGGACTAGCGGGATTCTCCTACGAGCAGTACTTC.